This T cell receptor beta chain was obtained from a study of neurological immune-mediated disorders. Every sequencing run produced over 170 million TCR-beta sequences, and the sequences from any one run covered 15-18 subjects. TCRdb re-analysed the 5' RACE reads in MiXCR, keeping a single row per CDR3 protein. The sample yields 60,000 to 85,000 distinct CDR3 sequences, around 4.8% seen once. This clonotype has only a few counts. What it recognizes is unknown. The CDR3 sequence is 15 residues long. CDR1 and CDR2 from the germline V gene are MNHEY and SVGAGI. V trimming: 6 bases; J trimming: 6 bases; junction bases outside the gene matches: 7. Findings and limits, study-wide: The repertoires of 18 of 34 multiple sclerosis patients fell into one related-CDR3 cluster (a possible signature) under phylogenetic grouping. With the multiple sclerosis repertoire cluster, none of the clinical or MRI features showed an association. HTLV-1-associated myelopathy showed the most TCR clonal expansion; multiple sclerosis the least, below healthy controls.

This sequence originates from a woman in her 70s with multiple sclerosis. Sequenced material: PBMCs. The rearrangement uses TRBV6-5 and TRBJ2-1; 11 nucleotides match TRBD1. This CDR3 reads CASSWDRGGINEQFF. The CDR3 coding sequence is TGTGCCAGCAGCTGGGACAGGGGGGGAATCAATGAGCAGTTCTTC.